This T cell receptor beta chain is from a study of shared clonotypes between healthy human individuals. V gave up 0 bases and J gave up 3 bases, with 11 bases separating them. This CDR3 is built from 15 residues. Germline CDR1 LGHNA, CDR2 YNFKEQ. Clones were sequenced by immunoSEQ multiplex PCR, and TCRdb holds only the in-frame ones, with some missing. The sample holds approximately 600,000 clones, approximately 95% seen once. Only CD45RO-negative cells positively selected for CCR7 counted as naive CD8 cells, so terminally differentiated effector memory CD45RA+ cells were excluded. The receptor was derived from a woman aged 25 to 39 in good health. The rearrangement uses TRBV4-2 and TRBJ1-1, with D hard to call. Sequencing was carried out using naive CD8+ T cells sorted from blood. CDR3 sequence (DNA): TGTGCCAGCAGCCAAGATGTGGTATGGTACACTGAAGCTTTCTTT. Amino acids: CASSQDVVWYTEAFF.